This TCR beta chain comes out of a study of T cell responses to AZD1222 COVID-19 vaccine. General study findings and limits: Spike regions recognized by vaccine-associated CD4 TCRs spanned the protein, led by 160-218 and 743-854. Possibly, clonal diversity was underestimated; donors were largely white British and included more females. No day 14 peak samples; only post-peak repertoires were characterized.

The protocol was immunoSEQ multiplex PCR, while the TCRdb copy is restricted to in-frame clones and leaves out a portion. The sample has under 150,000 clones, around 90% seen once. Note on this clone: The antigen remains undetermined.

Unmatched junction bases numbered 9, after V lost 1 base and J lost 4 bases. The CDR3 sequence is 17 residues long. Germline V CDR1 and CDR2: SGDLS, YYNGEE. This chain links TRBV9 with TRBJ2-1; 9 bases align to TRBD2. The sequence derives from an adult who received the AZD1222 COVID-19 vaccine. This specimen consisted of peripheral blood, obtained 28 days after the second AZD1222 dose. The CDR3 region is CASSVTAGGTPYNEQFF. DNA of the CDR3: TGTGCCAGCAGCGTAACAGCGGGGGGTACCCCATACAATGAGCAGTTCTTC.